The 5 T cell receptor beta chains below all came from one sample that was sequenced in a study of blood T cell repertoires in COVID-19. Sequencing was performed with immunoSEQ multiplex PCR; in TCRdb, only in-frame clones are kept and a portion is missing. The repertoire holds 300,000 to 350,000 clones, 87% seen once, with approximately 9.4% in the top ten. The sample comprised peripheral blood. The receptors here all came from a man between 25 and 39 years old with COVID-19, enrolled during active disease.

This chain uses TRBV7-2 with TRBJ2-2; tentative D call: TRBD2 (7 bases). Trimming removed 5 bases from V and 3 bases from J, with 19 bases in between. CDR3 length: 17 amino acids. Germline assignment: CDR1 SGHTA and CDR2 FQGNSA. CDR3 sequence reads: CASSPLGGGADTGELFF. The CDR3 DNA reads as TGTGCCAGCAGCCCCCTCGGAGGGGGGGCGGACACCGGGGAGCTGTTTTTT. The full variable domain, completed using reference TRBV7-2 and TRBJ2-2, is GAGVSQSPSNKVTEKGKDVELRCDPISGHTALYWYRQSLGQGLEFLIYFQGNSAPDKSGLPSDRFSAERTGGSVSTLTIQRTQQEDSAVYLCASSPLGGGADTGELFFGEGSRLTVL.

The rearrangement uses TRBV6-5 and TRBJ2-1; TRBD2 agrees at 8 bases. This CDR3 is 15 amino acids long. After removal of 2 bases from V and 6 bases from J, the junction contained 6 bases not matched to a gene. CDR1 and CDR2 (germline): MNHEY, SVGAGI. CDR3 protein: CASSYGTSLPNEQFF. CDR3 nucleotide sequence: TGTGCCAGCAGTTACGGGACTAGTCTTCCCAATGAGCAGTTCTTC.

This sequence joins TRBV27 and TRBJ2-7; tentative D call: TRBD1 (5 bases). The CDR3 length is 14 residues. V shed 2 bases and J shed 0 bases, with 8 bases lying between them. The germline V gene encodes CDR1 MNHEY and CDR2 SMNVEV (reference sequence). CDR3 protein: CASSLRGNSYEQYF. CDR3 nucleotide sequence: TGTGCCAGCAGTTTAAGGGGAAACTCCTACGAGCAGTACTTC.

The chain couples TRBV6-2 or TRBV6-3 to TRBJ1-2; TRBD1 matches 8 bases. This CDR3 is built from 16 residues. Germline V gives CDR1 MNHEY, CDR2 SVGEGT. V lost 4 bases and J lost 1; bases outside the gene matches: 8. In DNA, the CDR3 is TGTGCCAGCAGTTGGGCCGGGACAGGCCTTAACTATGGCTACACCTTC. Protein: CASSWAGTGLNYGYTF.

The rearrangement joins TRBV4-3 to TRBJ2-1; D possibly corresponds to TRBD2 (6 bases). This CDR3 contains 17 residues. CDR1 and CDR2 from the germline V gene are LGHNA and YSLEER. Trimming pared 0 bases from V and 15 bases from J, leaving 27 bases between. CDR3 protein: CASSQDQYGVAAGGLFF. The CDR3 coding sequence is TGCGCCAGCAGCCAAGATCAATATGGGGTAGCGGCAGGAGGGCTGTTCTTC.